The T cell receptor beta chain described here comes from a study of PD-1 blockade in classical Hodgkin lymphoma. TCRdb keeps only in-frame clones here, not all; method: immunoSEQ multiplex PCR. The table lists about 150,000 clones, about 81% of them singletons. Study-level results: Baseline diversity in complete responders resembled that of newly diagnosed patients. Patients starting nivolumab less than 1 year after ASCT had lower diversity and were excluded from later analyses. Reported findings placed baseline TCR diversity lower in newly diagnosed patients (compared with healthy donors). Only CD4+ TCR diversity, not CD8+, had risen significantly by C4D1.

Details on this clone: The antigen is undetermined.

CDR3 length: 14 residues. V lost 5 bases to trimming and J lost 6 bases, with 16 bases between them. Germline V gives CDR1 MNHEY, CDR2 SMNVEV (reference sequence). Brentuximab vedotin exposure varied among the patients, all of whom had relapsed after autologous stem cell transplantation. The sample consisted of peripheral blood mononuclear cells (PBMCs), taken before the second cycle of nivolumab. J is TRBJ1-2 and V is TRBV27; D is perhaps TRBD1 (5 bases). This sequence originates from a human donor with classical Hodgkin lymphoma. As DNA, the CDR3 is TGTGCCAGCAGTCTCACCTATCGACAGAATGGCTACACCTTC. Translated: CASSLTYRQNGYTF.